This T cell receptor beta chain was observed in a study of blood T cell repertoires in COVID-19. Study background: Spain, Italy and the United States supplied samples that represented acute and convalescent COVID-19. Sample material is recorded as cDNA or gDNA derived from T cells, B-cell-depleted T cells, or PBMCs.

As handled by the study authors: Amplified reference gene primers provided the basis for estimating nucleated cell counts. The method was immunoSEQ multiplex PCR; TCRdb's version includes in-frame clones alone and lacks a portion of them. V and J calls and clone size are given by that table; D and trimming were obtained from the DNA. The repertoire holds 200,000 to 250,000 clones, more than 70% seen once, with around 3.5% in the top ten. Sequencing used peripheral blood. The receptor was isolated from a woman over 75 with acute or convalescent COVID-19.

The CDR3 sequence is CASSQTTGQETQYF. The CDR3 DNA is TGCGCCAGCAGCCAGACGACAGGCCAAGAGACCCAGTACTTC. The rearrangement joins TRBV4-1 to TRBJ2-5, with D possibly being TRBD1 (6 bases). This CDR3 spans 14 amino acids. V lost 3 bases, J lost 1 base, and 9 bases lay in between. Germline V lookup: CDR1 MGHRA, CDR2 YSYEKL.